This passage covers 11 T cell receptor beta chains from one sample sequenced in a study of T cell changes during pregnancy in multiple sclerosis. Generated by immunoSEQ multiplex PCR, the TCRdb table keeps only in-frame clones and is missing some. The table has approximately 82,000 clones, around nine tenths seen once. Sequencing was performed on CD4+ T cells from peripheral blood mononuclear cells, taken in the second trimester of pregnancy. These receptors all stem from a female donor with multiple sclerosis, enrolled in a pregnancy study.

The rearrangement uses TRBV4-2 and TRBJ2-3, with D unclear. V gave up 0 bases and J gave up 0 bases, with 4 bases separating them. Germline CDR1 reads LGHNA; CDR2 reads YNFKEQ. The CDR3 totals 14 residues. The CDR3, as DNA: TGTGCCAGCAGCCAAGAGCGGAGCACAGATACGCAGTATTTT. Translation gives CASSQERSTDTQYF.

This clone has a single count. This sequence joins TRBV7-6 and TRBJ2-7, with 8 nucleotides matching TRBD2. With V trimmed by 5 bases and J by 2 bases, 5 bases remained unmatched. Germline V gene sequence: CDR1 SGHVS, CDR2 FNYEAQ. This CDR3 has 14 residues. As DNA, the CDR3 is TGTGCCAGCAGCGCCAATAGCGGGACCTACGAGCAGTACTTC. Amino acids: CASSANSGTYEQYF.

The V gene is TRBV28, the J gene TRBJ2-2; 9 bases agree with TRBD2. The CDR3 extends over 16 amino acids. Germline V gene lookup returns CDR1 MDHEN and CDR2 SYDVKM. V gave up 6 bases and J gave up 2 bases; unmatched junction bases: 7. The CDR3, as DNA: TGTGCCAGCAGGTTCCGACTAGCGGATAACACCGGGGAGCTGTTTTTT. It codes for CASRFRLADNTGELFF.

This chain joins TRBV7-2 and TRBJ1-2; no reliable D call. The CDR3 contains 12 residues. Trimming took 4 bases from V and 8 from J, leaving 11 bases between them. Germline V CDR1 and CDR2: SGHTA, FQGNSA. The CDR3 sequence is CASSSEPWGYTF. The CDR3 DNA reads TGTGCCAGCAGCTCTGAGCCTTGGGGCTACACCTTC.

The chain carries TRBV9 and TRBJ1-4, with TRBD1 as a possible D gene (6 bases). Trimming pared 3 bases from V and 10 bases from J, leaving 16 bases between. The germline V gene has CDR1 SGDLS and CDR2 YYNGEE. CDR3 size: 14 residues. In nucleotides, the CDR3 is TGTGCCAGCAGCGAGACAGGATCGACGACAAAACTGTTTTTT. Translating it yields CASSETGSTTKLFF.

V and J are TRBV4-3 and TRBJ1-1; the D is unclear. Trimming removed 1 base at V and 6 bases at J, with 12 bases between. This CDR3 contains 14 residues. The germline CDR1 and CDR2 sequences are LGHNA and YSLEER. CDR3 sequence: CASSQASTRAEAFF. The CDR3 region has the DNA TGCGCCAGCAGCCAAGCTTCCACACGGGCTGAAGCTTTCTTT.

V usage is TRBV4-2 and J usage is TRBJ1-1, with no clear D. The CDR3 contains 15 residues. Germline values: CDR1 LGHNA, CDR2 YNFKEQ. V was trimmed by 0 bases and J by 1 base, leaving 9 bases between them. CDR3 nucleotides: TGTGCCAGCAGCCAAGAGGTGGGGAGGAACACTGAAGCTTTCTTT. Residues: CASSQEVGRNTEAFF.

V and J are TRBV5-1 and TRBJ2-7; 11 nucleotides align to TRBD1. The germline CDR1 and CDR2 sequences are SGHRS and YFSETQ. V dropped 4 bases and J dropped 3; count of bases not matched to a gene: 6. CDR3 size: 15 residues. The CDR3 protein is CASSQGQGGNYEQYF. The CDR3 region has the DNA TGCGCCAGCAGCCAGGGACAGGGGGGCAACTACGAGCAGTACTTC.

This sequence joins TRBV5-1 and TRBJ1-1; D remains unclear. V was shortened by 0 bases and J by 5 bases, with 14 bases between the two germline ends. Germline CDR1 and CDR2: SGHRS and YFSETQ. CDR3 size: 15 residues. For the CDR3, the DNA is TGCGCCAGCAGCTTGGCCCTTAGCGGGGTGACTGAAGCTTTCTTT. This sequence encodes CASSLALSGVTEAFF.

J is TRBJ1-4 and V is TRBV6-5; no reliable D call. CDR1 and CDR2 (germline): MNHEY, SVGAGI. V was shortened by 0 bases and J by 0 bases, with 8 bases between the two germline ends. CDR3 length: 16 amino acids. The CDR3 region is CASSYSLRATNEKLFF. The CDR3 DNA sequence: TGTGCCAGCAGTTACTCGTTACGCGCAACTAATGAAAAACTGTTTTTT.

This chain joins TRBV11-2 and TRBJ2-7; tentative D call: TRBD2 (6 bases). V was cut by 0 bases and J by 4 bases, with 13 bases left in between. Germline loops: CDR1 SGHAT, CDR2 FQNNGV. The length of the CDR3 is 15 residues. CDR3 DNA: TGTGCCAGCAGCTTAGAAGGAGGGACTCAGTACGAGCAGTACTTC. Translating it yields CASSLEGGTQYEQYF.